These 30 T cell receptor beta chains originate from one sample sequenced in a study of T cells in Graves' hyperthyroidism and ophthalmopathy. RNA transcripts were the template for amplifying TCR beta CDR3 regions. A set of HTBI primers served as the primers for a first-round RT-PCR of the TCR CDR3. TCRdb reprocessed the multiplex PCR reads via MiXCR and lists one record per CDR3 protein. This table holds hundreds of thousands of distinct CDR3 sequences, more than 20% found once. The sample taken for sequencing was blood. The receptors here all came from a man younger than 40 with Graves' ophthalmopathy.

This clonotype was seen repeatedly, ten times or more. V and J are TRBV2 and TRBJ1-2; 7 bases map to TRBD1. J lost 7 bases, V lost 10 bases, and 12 bases had no gene match. Germline assignment: CDR1 SNHLY and CDR2 FYNNEI. The CDR3 sequence is 13 residues long. CDR3 loop: CAITTGERSGYTF. CDR3 DNA: TGTGCCATAACAACAGGGGAAAGGAGTGGCTACACCTTC.

The chain has TRBV30 and TRBJ1-5; perhaps TRBD1 as D (5 bases). The CDR3 runs 12 residues. CDR1 is GTSNPN, CDR2 SVGIG, per germline (reference sequence). V shed 5 bases and J shed 7 bases, with 12 bases lying between them. The CDR3 DNA reads TGTGCCTGGGGGGGGGGATGGCAGCCCCAGCATTTT. This translates into CAWGGGWQPQHF.

This clonotype was counted a few times. The chain has TRBV7-2 and TRBJ2-2; a possible D gene is TRBD1 (5 bases). V gave up 3 bases and J gave up 2 bases, with 7 bases separating them. The CDR3 spans 14 residues. Germline V lookup: CDR1 SGHTA, CDR2 FQGNSA. DNA of the CDR3: TGTGCCAGCAGCTTCAGGGCCAACACCGGGGAGCTGTTTTTT. Amino acid sequence: CASSFRANTGELFF.

The chain links TRBV14 to TRBJ2-3, with D perhaps given as TRBD1 or TRBD2 (7 bases each). CDR1 and CDR2 (germline): SGHDN, FVKESK. V was shortened by 3 bases and J by 1 base, with 17 bases between the two germline ends. This CDR3 spans 17 amino acids. The CDR3 bases are TGTGCCAGCAGCCACTTCAGGGGGGGAGGCGGCACAGATACGCAGTATTTT. It codes for CASSHFRGGGGTDTQYF.

Remarks on this clonotype: This may be a read error, as it is one base from a much larger clone. V usage is TRBV7-3 and J usage is TRBJ2-1, with unresolved D. Germline lookup yields CDR1 SGHTA and CDR2 FQGTGA. CDR3 size: 13 residues. Trimming took off 1 base at V and 8 bases at J, with 9 bases between the two ends. The CDR3 spells CASSLRGGDEQFF. CDR3 nucleotide sequence: TGTGCCAGCAGCTTAAGGGGTGGGGATGAGCAGTTCTTC.

The chain carries TRBV20-1 and TRBJ1-1; D possibly corresponds to TRBD1 (6 bases). CDR3 length: 17 residues. The germline gives CDR1 DFQATT, CDR2 SNEGSKA (reference sequence). Trimming cost V 6 bases and J 0 bases, with 23 bases left between them. The CDR3 reads CSARQGQGGVMNTEAFF. CDR3 bases: TGCAGTGCGCGCCAGGGGCAGGGAGGGGTCATGAACACTGAAGCTTTCTTT.

The chain combines TRBV14 with TRBJ2-1; 7 nucleotides align to TRBD1. Germline values: CDR1 SGHDN, CDR2 FVKESK. This CDR3 comprises 15 residues. V was pared by 3 bases and J by 4 bases, with 6 bases of the junction left unmatched. CDR3 bases: TGTGCCAGCAGCCACTTGACAGGGATTTACAATGAGCAGTTCTTC. Its translation: CASSHLTGIYNEQFF.

This clonotype was counted a few times. This sequence joins TRBV18 and TRBJ1-6; D is possibly TRBD1 (6 bases). Germline V gene data show CDR1 as KGHSH and CDR2 as LQKENI. Deletions cut 5 bases from V and 11 bases from J, with 13 bases between. The CDR3 length is 13 residues. The CDR3 reads CASSGQNSTPLHF. The DNA for the CDR3 is TGTGCCAGCTCAGGACAGAATTCGACACCCCTCCACTTT. The whole variable domain, remainder taken from reference TRBV18 and TRBJ1-6, is NAGVMQNPRHLVRRRGQEARLRCSPMKGHSHVYWYRQLPEEGLKFMVYLQKENIIDESGMPKERFSAEFPKEGPSILRIQQVVRGDSAAYFCASSGQNSTPLHFGNGTRLTVT.

V and J are TRBV6-2 or TRBV6-3 and TRBJ2-2, with TRBD2 as a possible D gene (5 bases). Germline lookup yields CDR1 MNHEY and CDR2 SVGEGT. The V gene lost 6 bases and the J gene lost 4 bases, with 6 bases spanning the gap. This CDR3 spans 12 amino acids. CDR3 DNA sequence: TGTGCCAGCAGGGACTCCACCGGGGAGCTGTTTTTT. This codes for CASRDSTGELFF.

This clonotype was found many times. The rearrangement uses TRBV3-1 and TRBJ2-2; 8 nucleotides agree with TRBD1. Germline V gives CDR1 LGHDT, CDR2 YNNKEL (reference sequence). This CDR3 is 15 amino acids long. V was clipped by 4 bases and J by 3 bases; unmatched bases: 4. The CDR3 DNA reads TGTGCCAGCAGCCCCCGGGACAGGTACACCGGGGAGCTGTTTTTT. This codes for CASSPRDRYTGELFF.

This chain uses TRBV11-1 with TRBJ2-1; 11 nucleotides line up with TRBD2. V was pared by 5 bases and J by 5 bases, with 8 bases of the junction left unmatched. The CDR3 covers 16 residues. Germline CDR1 SGHAT, CDR2 FQDESV (reference sequence). The CDR3 DNA reads TGTGCCAGCAGCCTTCTTAGCGGGGGGGAAAACAATGAGCAGTTCTTC. This codes for CASSLLSGGENNEQFF.

Many counts were recorded for this clonotype. The chain is built from TRBV28 and TRBJ2-7, with a tentative D call TRBD1 (6 bases). The CDR3 totals 13 residues. Between the trimmed V and J ends, which lost 3 bases and 6 bases, there was a span of 12 bases. Germline CDR1 and CDR2: MDHEN and SYDVKM. CDR3 protein: CASSFGGRGEQYF. In DNA, the CDR3 is TGTGCCAGCAGTTTTGGGGGCCGCGGCGAGCAGTACTTC. Full variable domain (rest looked up from reference TRBV28 and TRBJ2-7): DVKVTQSSRYLVKRTGEKVFLECVQDMDHENMFWYRQDPGLGLRLIYFSYDVKMKEKGDIPEGYSVSREKKERFSLILESASTNQTSMYLCASSFGGRGEQYFGPGTRLTVT.

This clonotype was counted a few times. J is TRBJ2-1 and V is TRBV19, with a possible D match to TRBD2 (6 bases). Trimming cost V 3 bases and J 1 base, with 7 bases left between them. Germline V gives CDR1 LNHDA, CDR2 SQIVND (reference sequence). The CDR3 consists of 14 residues. The CDR3 sequence: CASSMGTSYNEQFF. CDR3 DNA: TGTGCCAGTAGTATGGGGACTTCCTACAATGAGCAGTTCTTC. The complete variable domain, with remaining parts taken from reference TRBV19 and TRBJ2-1, reads DGGITQSPKYLFRKEGQNVTLSCEQNLNHDAMYWYRQDPGQGLRLIYYSQIVNDFQKGDIAEGYSVSREKKESFPLTVTSAQKNPTAFYLCASSMGTSYNEQFFGPGTRLTVL.

The V gene is TRBV7-9, the J gene TRBJ1-1; D remains unclear. V gave up 1 base and J gave up 7 bases, with 7 bases separating them. The CDR3 has 12 residues. Germline CDR1 reads SEHNR; CDR2 reads FQNEAQ (reference sequence). The DNA of the CDR3 is TGTGCCAGCAGCTTAGGTTTGGGTGAAGCTTTCTTT. Its protein product is CASSLGLGEAFF.

V usage is TRBV28 and J usage is TRBJ2-7; 8 nucleotides line up with TRBD2. Germline V gene data show CDR1 as MDHEN and CDR2 as SYDVKM. This CDR3 has 13 residues. Trimming took 8 bases from V and 7 from J; bases not matched to a gene: 10. The CDR3 bases are TGTGCCAGCGGGACTAGTCCGTTGGGTGAGCAGTACTTC. Translation gives CASGTSPLGEQYF.

This clonotype has only a few counts. The V and J genes are TRBV20-1 and TRBJ2-1; a weak D match, TRBD2 (5 bases). The CDR3 is 13 residues long. The germline V gene encodes CDR1 DFQATT and CDR2 SNEGSKA (reference sequence). Trimming cost V 5 bases and J 4 bases, with 12 bases left between them. The CDR3 nucleotides read TGCAGTGCTGACCCCCGGGATTACAATGAGCAGTTCTTC. It is translated as CSADPRDYNEQFF.

The table lists this clonotype with a few counts. The V gene is TRBV15, the J gene TRBJ2-1; possible D gene TRBD2, 5 bases. This CDR3 comprises 13 residues. Germline V CDR1 and CDR2: LNHNV, YYDKDF (reference sequence). Trimming took off 6 bases at V and 3 bases at J, with 9 bases between the two ends. CDR3 loop: CATRSGSYNEQFF. CDR3 coding DNA: TGTGCCACCAGAAGCGGAAGCTACAATGAGCAGTTCTTC.

The rearrangement joins TRBV20-1 to TRBJ2-5; TRBD1 agrees at 10 bases. V gave up 2 bases and J gave up 5 bases; unmatched junction bases: 2. The CDR3 totals 13 residues. Germline V CDR1 and CDR2: DFQATT, SNEGSKA (reference sequence). This CDR3 is CSARPGQGETQYF. CDR3 DNA sequence: TGCAGTGCTAGACCGGGACAGGGGGAGACCCAGTACTTC.

In this sample, this clonotype turned up a few times. CDR3 bases: TGTGCCAGCAGTGAAGGGGCGGGCTCGACCCAGTACTTC. Its protein product is CASSEGAGSTQYF. V gene TRBV2 combines with J gene TRBJ2-5; perhaps TRBD2 as D (5 bases). V was cut by 1 base and J by 7 bases, with 10 bases left in between. Germline lookup yields CDR1 SNHLY and CDR2 FYNNEI. The CDR3 has 13 amino acids.

In this sample, this clonotype turned up many times. CDR3 sequence reads: CASTHRGNGNGYTF. The CDR3 DNA reads as TGTGCCAGCACGCACCGGGGCAACGGAAATGGCTACACCTTC. V is TRBV28 and J is TRBJ1-2, with D possibly matching TRBD1 (5 bases). The CDR3 spans 14 residues. With 7 bases removed from V and 6 bases from J, the gap between germline ends came to 18 bases. Germline V lookup: CDR1 MDHEN, CDR2 SYDVKM.

This rearrangement joins TRBV5-1 to TRBJ1-1; 9 bases fit TRBD1. With V trimmed by 6 bases and J by 1 base, 7 bases remained unmatched. CDR1 is SGHRS, CDR2 YFSETQ, per germline. The CDR3 contains 15 residues. This CDR3 is CASNLEQGANTEAFF. CDR3 DNA: TGCGCCAGCAACCTAGAACAGGGGGCGAACACTGAAGCTTTCTTT.

This rearrangement joins TRBV11-2 to TRBJ2-7; D unresolved. V gave up 4 bases and J gave up 0 bases, with 13 bases separating them. From germline, CDR1 is SGHAT and CDR2 FQNNGV. The CDR3 length is 15 residues. The CDR3 is CASSSRSGGSYEQYF. The CDR3 DNA sequence: TGTGCCAGCAGCTCCCGCTCAGGTGGCTCCTACGAGCAGTACTTC.

This clonotype was found a few times. The rearrangement joins TRBV6-1 to TRBJ1-6; the match to TRBD1 covers 7 bases. The germline gives CDR1 MNHNS, CDR2 SASEGT. The junction had 6 bases not matched to a gene; V was cut back by 6 bases and J by 4 bases. CDR3 length: 15 amino acids. Written as DNA, the CDR3 is TGTGCCAGCAGGCCGGGACAGTCGTATAATTCACCCCTCCACTTT. It encodes CASRPGQSYNSPLHF.

The V and J genes are TRBV29-1 and TRBJ1-2; no reliable D call. V was clipped by 3 bases and J by 8 bases, with 19 bases between them. There are 14 residues in the CDR3. Germline V lookup: CDR1 SQVTM, CDR2 ANQGSEA. The CDR3 spells CSVDIFEGRGGYTF. The CDR3 DNA sequence: TGCAGCGTTGATATTTTCGAGGGCCGCGGGGGCTACACCTTC.

This clonotype was seen only once. This chain joins TRBV4-3 and TRBJ2-3; maybe TRBD2 (5 bases). CDR3 size: 14 residues. The V gene's germline CDR1 is LGHNA and CDR2 YSLEER. Trimming removed 2 bases at V and 8 bases at J, with 14 bases between. The CDR3 loop is CASSQSSGSGTQYF. In nucleotides, the CDR3 is TGCGCCAGCAGCCAATCGAGTGGGAGTGGTACGCAGTATTTT.

This clonotype was counted only a few times. The chain has TRBV6-1 and TRBJ1-6; D remains ambiguous. Germline-derived CDR1 and CDR2 are MNHNS and SASEGT. Deletions cut 7 bases from V and 5 bases from J, with 9 bases between. The CDR3 sequence is 13 residues long. The CDR3 sequence: CASNFPDNSPLHF. As DNA, the CDR3 is TGTGCCAGCAATTTTCCGGATAATTCACCCCTCCACTTT.

This clonotype was found a few times. The J gene is TRBJ2-2, the V gene TRBV28; D unresolved. In germline, CDR1 is MDHEN, CDR2 SYDVKM. This CDR3 has 14 amino acids. Between the trimmed V and J ends, which lost 7 bases and 1 base, there was a span of 10 bases. The CDR3 sequence is CASTWTRNTGELFF. In nucleotides, the CDR3 is TGTGCCAGCACCTGGACGAGGAACACCGGGGAGCTGTTTTTT.

This clonotype has only a few counts. This chain links TRBV29-1 with TRBJ2-7; 7 nucleotides match TRBD1. CDR1 and CDR2 (germline): SQVTM, ANQGSEA. This CDR3 has 11 amino acids. Trimming at V came to 5 bases and at J to 5 bases, leaving 3 bases not matched to a gene. The CDR3 DNA reads as TGCAGCGTTTACAGGGGCCACGAGCAGTACTTC. Translated: CSVYRGHEQYF.

This sequence joins TRBV13 and TRBJ2-5; maybe TRBD1 (7 bases). V was pared by 6 bases and J by 3 bases, with 20 bases between. This CDR3 is 16 amino acids long. Per germline, CDR1 PRHDT and CDR2 FYEKMQ (reference sequence). Here the CDR3 DNA reads TGTGCCAGCAGAAGGGGGGACAGCCCCGGCGAAGAGACCCAGTACTTC. This encodes CASRRGDSPGEETQYF. Variable domain in full (rest from reference TRBV13 and TRBJ2-5): AAGVIQSPRHLIKEKRETATLKCYPIPRHDTVYWYQQGPGQDPQFLISFYEKMQSDKGSIPDRFSAQQFSDYHSELNMSSLELGDSALYFCASRRGDSPGEETQYFGPGTRLLVL.

Many counts were recorded for this clonotype. The chain uses TRBV27 and TRBJ2-7; TRBD1 agrees at 7 bases. CDR3 length equals 18 residues. The junction had 18 bases not matched to a gene; V was cut back by 5 bases and J by 2 bases. From germline, CDR1 is MNHEY and CDR2 SMNVEV (reference sequence). Here the CDR3 reads CASSHNRDRGKAPYEQYF. In DNA, the CDR3 is TGTGCCAGCAGTCACAACCGGGACAGAGGGAAAGCGCCCTACGAGCAGTACTTC.